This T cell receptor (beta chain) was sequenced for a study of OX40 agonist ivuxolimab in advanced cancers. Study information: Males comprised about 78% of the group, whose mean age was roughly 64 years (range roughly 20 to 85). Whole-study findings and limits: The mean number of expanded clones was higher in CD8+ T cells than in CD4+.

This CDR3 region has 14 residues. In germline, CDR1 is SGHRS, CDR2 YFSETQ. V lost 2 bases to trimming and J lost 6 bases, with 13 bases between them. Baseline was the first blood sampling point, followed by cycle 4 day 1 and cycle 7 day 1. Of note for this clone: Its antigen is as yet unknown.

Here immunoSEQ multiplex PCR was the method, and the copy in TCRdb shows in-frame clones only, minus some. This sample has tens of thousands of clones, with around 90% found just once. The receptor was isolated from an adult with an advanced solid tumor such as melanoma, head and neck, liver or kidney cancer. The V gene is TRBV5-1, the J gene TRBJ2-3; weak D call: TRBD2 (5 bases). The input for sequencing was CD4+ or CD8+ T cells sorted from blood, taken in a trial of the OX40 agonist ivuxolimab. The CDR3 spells CASSLPGFMDTQYF. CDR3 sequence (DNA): TGCGCCAGCAGCTTACCGGGGTTTATGGATACGCAGTATTTT.